The 16 T cell receptor beta chains reported below all come from one sample, sequenced in a study of T cell responses to AZD1222 COVID-19 vaccine (dated by TCRdb to about 2021). Taken with the paper, the label for time point translates to: about 28 days (+/-7) after the second vaccine dose. What the treatment or condition label conveys for this sample: meningococcal conjugate vaccine given as trial control. Library generation was performed with the immunoSEQ multiplex PCR assay. As stored in TCRdb, this immuneACCESS dataset retains in-frame rearrangements with V and J assigned. A fraction of the clones does not appear; measured against another copy, unresolved V genes explain less than half of the discrepancy, and the remainder lacks a known reason. The sample table holds around 220,000 clones, of which less than 95% were seen once. The leading ten clones occupy 1.7% of the sample. The specimen comprised peripheral blood, sampled 28 days after the second dose of the MenACWY control vaccine. All receptors derive from an adult who received the MenACWY meningococcal vaccine as a control.

The J gene is TRBJ1-6, the V gene TRBV18; the match to TRBD1 covers 7 bases. The CDR3 has 15 amino acids. V lost 3 bases to trimming and J lost 7 bases; unmatched junction nucleotides: 6. The germline V gene has CDR1 KGHSH and CDR2 LQKENI. CDR3: CASSPWDSQNSPLHF. The DNA of the CDR3 is TGTGCCAGCTCACCGTGGGACAGCCAGAATTCACCCCTCCACTTT. Filled out from reference TRBV18 and TRBJ1-6, the complete variable domain reads NAGVMQNPRHLVRRRGQEARLRCSPMKGHSHVYWYRQLPEEGLKFMVYLQKENIIDESGMPKERFSAEFPKEGPSILRIQQVVRGDSAAYFCASSPWDSQNSPLHFGNGTRLTVT.

This clone was observed a single time. This sequence joins TRBV18 and TRBJ2-7; D remains unclear. The CDR3 loop spans 12 amino acids. Germline assignment: CDR1 KGHSH and CDR2 LQKENI. V lost 3 bases and J 0 bases, leaving 3 bases between the germline ends. The CDR3 here is CASSPNSYEQYF. CDR3 nucleotide sequence: TGTGCCAGCTCACCGAACTCCTACGAGCAGTACTTC.

The V and J genes are TRBV12-3 or TRBV12-4 and TRBJ1-1; a weak D match, TRBD1 (5 bases). V gave up 3 bases and J gave up 3 bases, with 8 bases separating them. The CDR3 extends over 13 amino acids. CDR3 region: CASSFQGDTEAFF. The DNA of the CDR3 is TGTGCCAGCAGTTTCCAGGGAGACACTGAAGCTTTCTTT.

The V gene is TRBV15, the J gene TRBJ2-5; 13 bases are shared with TRBD2. J was trimmed by 5 bases and V by 5 bases; bases with no gene match: 8. This CDR3 spans 16 amino acids. Germline values: CDR1 LNHNV, CDR2 YYDKDF (reference sequence). The CDR3 DNA sequence: TGTGCCACCAGCTCCCGGACTAGCGGGAGAGGGGAGACCCAGTACTTC. It yields the protein CATSSRTSGRGETQYF. The variable domain in full, completed from reference TRBV15 and TRBJ2-5, reads DAMVIQNPRYQVTQFGKPVTLSCSQTLNHNVMYWYQQKSSQAPKLLFHYYDKDFNNEADTPDNFQSRRPNTSFCFLDIRSPGLGDTAMYLCATSSRTSGRGETQYFGPGTRLLVL.

This chain links TRBV5-4 with TRBJ1-2; 9 positions agree with TRBD1. Looked up from germline, CDR1 is SGHNT and CDR2 is YYREEE (reference sequence). This CDR3 has 15 amino acids. J lost 6 bases, V lost 5 bases, and 11 bases had no gene match. CDR3 in amino acids: CASSPRDRVTDGYTF. For the CDR3, the DNA is TGTGCCAGCAGTCCCCGGGACAGGGTTACGGATGGCTACACCTTC. The whole variable domain, remainder taken from reference TRBV5-4 and TRBJ1-2, is ETGVTQSPTHLIKTRGQQVTLRCSSQSGHNTVSWYQQALGQGPQFIFQYYREEENGRGNFPPRFSGLQFPNYSSELNVNALELDDSALYLCASSPRDRVTDGYTFGSGTRLTVV.

The chain has TRBV18 and TRBJ2-2; D not certain. Trimming left V 3 bases short and J 1 base short, with 3 bases between. Germline V gives CDR1 KGHSH, CDR2 LQKENI. This CDR3 comprises 13 residues. The CDR3 DNA is TGTGCCAGCTCACCGCGGAACACCGGGGAGCTGTTTTTT. Translating gives CASSPRNTGELFF.

This sequence joins TRBV27 and TRBJ2-7; D could derive from TRBD1 or TRBD2 (5 bases each). Germline V lookup: CDR1 MNHEY, CDR2 SMNVEV (reference sequence). V gave up 6 bases and J gave up 6 bases, with 9 bases separating them. The CDR3 totals 11 residues. CDR3 in amino acids: CASSRGGEQYF. In nucleotides, the CDR3 is TGTGCCAGCAGCCGGGGCGGCGAGCAGTACTTC.

This chain links TRBV6-5 with TRBJ1-1; D gene ambiguous. The CDR3 is 15 residues long. The V end was cut by 6 bases, the J end by 1 base, with 15 bases between. CDR1 and CDR2 (germline): MNHEY, SVGAGI. CDR3 DNA: TGTGCCAGCAGAATTGAAGGCTGGGGGAACACTGAAGCTTTCTTT. It yields the protein CASRIEGWGNTEAFF.

The V call is TRBV6-5, the J call TRBJ2-3; 9 nucleotides line up with TRBD2. The CDR3 is 16 residues long. Per germline, CDR1 MNHEY and CDR2 SVGAGI. Trimming removed 2 bases from V and 1 base from J; junction bases left unmatched: 4. CDR3 DNA: TGTGCCAGCAGTTACGAGATAGCGGGGGGCACAGATACGCAGTATTTT. It is translated as CASSYEIAGGTDTQYF.

This chain connects TRBV6-5 to TRBJ2-2, with D possibly matching TRBD1 (6 bases). Germline V gene lookup returns CDR1 MNHEY and CDR2 SVGAGI. V gave up 9 bases and J gave up 7 bases, with 12 bases separating them. The CDR3 contains 12 residues. The chain's CDR3 is CASEQGHGELFF. CDR3 bases: TGTGCCAGTGAACAGGGACACGGGGAGCTGTTTTTT.

The chain joins TRBV11-2 to TRBJ1-1; D ambiguous. CDR3 length equals 12 residues. V was shortened by 3 bases and J by 5 bases, with 7 bases between the two germline ends. CDR1 and CDR2 (germline): SGHAT, FQNNGV. The chain's CDR3 is CASSFGETEAFF. CDR3 DNA: TGTGCCAGCAGCTTTGGGGAAACTGAAGCTTTCTTT.

The J gene is TRBJ2-5, the V gene TRBV28, with 9 bases aligning to TRBD1. Trimming cost V 4 bases and J 5 bases; bases outside gene matches: 8. Germline assignment: CDR1 MDHEN and CDR2 SYDVKM. The CDR3 has 15 residues. The CDR3 is CASSSPGQGRETQYF. CDR3 coding DNA: TGTGCCAGCAGTTCGCCGGGACAGGGACGTGAGACCCAGTACTTC.

The chain has TRBV19 and TRBJ2-7, with a possible D match to TRBD1 (6 bases). The CDR3 runs 13 residues. V dropped 6 bases and J dropped 3 bases, with 12 bases sitting between them. Per the germline V gene, CDR1 is LNHDA and CDR2 is SQIVND (reference sequence). The CDR3 nucleotides are TGTGCCAGTAGCCCACAGGACAGCTACGAGCAGTACTTC. It codes for CASSPQDSYEQYF.

This chain connects TRBV4-3 to TRBJ2-3; 7 bases fit TRBD2. This CDR3 region has 16 residues. V was pared by 0 bases and J by 2 bases, with 5 bases of the junction left unmatched. CDR1 and CDR2 from the germline V gene are LGHNA and YSLEER. CDR3 nucleotide sequence: TGCGCCAGCAGCCAAGATAGAGCGGGGAACACAGATACGCAGTATTTT. Its protein is CASSQDRAGNTDTQYF.

The chain combines TRBV5-5 with TRBJ2-2, with D tentatively TRBD1 (6 bases). The germline gives CDR1 SGHKS, CDR2 YYEKEE (reference sequence). V was trimmed by 4 bases and J by 2 bases, leaving 12 bases between them. This CDR3 comprises 15 residues. CDR3 in amino acids: CASSSRDTNTGELFF. CDR3 DNA: TGTGCCAGCAGCAGCCGGGACACAAACACCGGGGAGCTGTTTTTT.

The table lists this clone with a count of one. The rearrangement joins TRBV24-1 to TRBJ2-3; 7 bases are shared with TRBD1. The V gene end was trimmed by 4 bases and the J gene end by 5 bases; junction bases not matched to a gene: 11. Per the germline V gene, CDR1 is KGHDR and CDR2 is SFDVKD. The CDR3 has 16 amino acids. Here the CDR3 reads CATSEPTGSHRDTQYF. CDR3 sequence (DNA): TGTGCCACCAGTGAGCCGACAGGGTCCCATCGAGATACGCAGTATTTT.